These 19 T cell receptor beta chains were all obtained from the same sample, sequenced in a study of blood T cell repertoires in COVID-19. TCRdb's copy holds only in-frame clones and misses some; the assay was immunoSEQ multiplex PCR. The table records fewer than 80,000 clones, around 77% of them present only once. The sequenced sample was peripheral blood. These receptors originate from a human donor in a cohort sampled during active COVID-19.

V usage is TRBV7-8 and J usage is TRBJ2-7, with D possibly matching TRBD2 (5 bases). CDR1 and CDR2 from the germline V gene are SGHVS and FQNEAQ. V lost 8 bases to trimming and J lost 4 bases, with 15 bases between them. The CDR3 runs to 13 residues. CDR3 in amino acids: CASRTGGAYEQYF. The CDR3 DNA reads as TGTGCCAGCCGGACTGGAGGAGCATACGAGCAGTACTTC.

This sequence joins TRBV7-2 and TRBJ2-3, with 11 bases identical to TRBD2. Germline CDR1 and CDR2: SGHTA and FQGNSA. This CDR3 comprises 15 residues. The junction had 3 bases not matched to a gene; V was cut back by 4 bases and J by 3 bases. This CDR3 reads CASSSTSGVTDTQYF. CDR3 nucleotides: TGTGCCAGCAGCTCGACTAGCGGGGTAACAGATACGCAGTATTTT.

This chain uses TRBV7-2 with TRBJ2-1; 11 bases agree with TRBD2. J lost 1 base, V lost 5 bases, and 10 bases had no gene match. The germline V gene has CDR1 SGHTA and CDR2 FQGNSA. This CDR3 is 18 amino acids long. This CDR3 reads CASSGRLAGLLSYNEQFF. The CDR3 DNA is TGTGCCAGCAGCGGTAGACTAGCGGGGCTTTTATCCTACAATGAGCAGTTCTTC.

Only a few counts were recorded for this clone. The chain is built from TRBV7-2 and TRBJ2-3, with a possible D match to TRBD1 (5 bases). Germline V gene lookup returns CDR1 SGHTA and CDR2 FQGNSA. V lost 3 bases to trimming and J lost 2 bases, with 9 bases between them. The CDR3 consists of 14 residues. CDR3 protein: CASSLDKSTDTQYF. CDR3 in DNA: TGTGCCAGCAGCTTGGACAAGTCCACAGATACGCAGTATTTT.

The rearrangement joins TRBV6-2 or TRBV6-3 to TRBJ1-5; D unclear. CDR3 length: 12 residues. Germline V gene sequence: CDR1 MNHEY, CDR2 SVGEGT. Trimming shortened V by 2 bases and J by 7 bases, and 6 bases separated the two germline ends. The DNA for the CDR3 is TGTGCCAGCAGTTACGCCTACCAGCCCCAGCATTTT. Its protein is CASSYAYQPQHF.

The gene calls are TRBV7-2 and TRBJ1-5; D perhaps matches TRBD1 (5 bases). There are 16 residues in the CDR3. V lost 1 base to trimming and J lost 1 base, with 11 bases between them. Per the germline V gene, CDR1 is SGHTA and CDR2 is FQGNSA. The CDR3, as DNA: TGTGCCAGCAGCTTAGAGACAGAAGTAAGCAATCAGCCCCAGCATTTT. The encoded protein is CASSLETEVSNQPQHF.

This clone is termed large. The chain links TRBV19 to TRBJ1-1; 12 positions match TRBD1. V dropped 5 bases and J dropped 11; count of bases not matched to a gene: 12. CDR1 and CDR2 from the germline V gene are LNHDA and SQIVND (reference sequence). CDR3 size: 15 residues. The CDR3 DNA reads TGTGCCAGTAGTGTCTCCGGGACAGGGGGCGTGGGTGCTTTCTTT. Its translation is CASSVSGTGGVGAFF.

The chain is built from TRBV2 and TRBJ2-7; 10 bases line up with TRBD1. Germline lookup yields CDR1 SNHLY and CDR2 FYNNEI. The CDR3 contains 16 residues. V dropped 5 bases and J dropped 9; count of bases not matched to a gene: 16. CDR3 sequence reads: CASSSRRGTGVGVQYF. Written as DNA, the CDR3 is TGTGCCAGCAGTTCAAGGAGGGGGACAGGGGTCGGTGTGCAGTACTTC.

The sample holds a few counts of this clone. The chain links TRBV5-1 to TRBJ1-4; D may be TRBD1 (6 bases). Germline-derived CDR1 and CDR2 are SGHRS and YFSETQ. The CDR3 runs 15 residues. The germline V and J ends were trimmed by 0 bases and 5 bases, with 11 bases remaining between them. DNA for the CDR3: TGCGCCAGCAGCTTGGAGGGGGGACTAAATGAAAAACTGTTTTTT. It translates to CASSLEGGLNEKLFF.

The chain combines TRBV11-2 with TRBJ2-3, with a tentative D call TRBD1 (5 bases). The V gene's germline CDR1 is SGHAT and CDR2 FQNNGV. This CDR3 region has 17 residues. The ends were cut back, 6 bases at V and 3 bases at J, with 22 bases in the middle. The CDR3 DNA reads TGTGCCAGCAGAGGTCCCTCCGCGCCTAGGGGTACAGATACGCAGTATTTT. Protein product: CASRGPSAPRGTDTQYF.

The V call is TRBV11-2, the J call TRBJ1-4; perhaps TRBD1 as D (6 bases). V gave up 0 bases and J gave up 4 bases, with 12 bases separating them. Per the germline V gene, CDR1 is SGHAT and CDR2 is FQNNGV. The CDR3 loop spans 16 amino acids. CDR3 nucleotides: TGTGCCAGCAGCTTAGATAGGGGACAACTTAATGAAAAACTGTTTTTT. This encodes CASSLDRGQLNEKLFF. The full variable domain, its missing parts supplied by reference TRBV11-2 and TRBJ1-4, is EAGVAQSPRYKIIEKRQSVAFWCNPISGHATLYWYQQILGQGPKLLIQFQNNGVVDDSQLPKDRFSAERLKGVDSTLKIQPAKLEDSAVYLCASSLDRGQLNEKLFFGSGTQLSVL.

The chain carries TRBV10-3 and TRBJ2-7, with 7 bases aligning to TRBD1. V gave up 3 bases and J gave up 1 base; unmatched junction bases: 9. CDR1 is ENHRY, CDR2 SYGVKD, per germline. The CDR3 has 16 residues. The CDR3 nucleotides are TGTGCCATCAGTGAACTTGTGACAGGGCGGTCCTACGAGCAGTACTTC. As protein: CAISELVTGRSYEQYF.

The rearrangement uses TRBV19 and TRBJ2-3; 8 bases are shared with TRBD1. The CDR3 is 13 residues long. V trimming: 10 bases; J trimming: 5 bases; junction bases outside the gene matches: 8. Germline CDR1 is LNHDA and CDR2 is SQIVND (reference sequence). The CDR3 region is CATSGQGVDTQYF. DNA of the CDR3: TGTGCCACTTCCGGACAGGGTGTAGATACGCAGTATTTT. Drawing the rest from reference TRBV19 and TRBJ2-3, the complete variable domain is DGGITQSPKYLFRKEGQNVTLSCEQNLNHDAMYWYRQDPGQGLRLIYYSQIVNDFQKGDIAEGYSVSREKKESFPLTVTSAQKNPTAFYLCATSGQGVDTQYFGPGTRLTVL.

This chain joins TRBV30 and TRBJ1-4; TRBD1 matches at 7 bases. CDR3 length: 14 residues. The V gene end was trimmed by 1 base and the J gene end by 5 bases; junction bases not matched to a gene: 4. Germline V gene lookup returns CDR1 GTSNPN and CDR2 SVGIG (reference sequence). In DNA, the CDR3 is TGTGCCTGGAGTGCCGGGACAGTGAATGAAAAACTGTTTTTT. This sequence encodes CAWSAGTVNEKLFF.

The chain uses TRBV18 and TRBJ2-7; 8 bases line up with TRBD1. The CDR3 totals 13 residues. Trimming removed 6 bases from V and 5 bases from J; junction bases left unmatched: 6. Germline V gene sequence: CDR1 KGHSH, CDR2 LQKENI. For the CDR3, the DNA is TGTGCCAGCTCCCCAGGGGGCGCGGACGAGCAGTACTTC. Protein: CASSPGGADEQYF. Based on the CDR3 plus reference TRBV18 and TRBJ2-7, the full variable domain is NAGVMQNPRHLVRRRGQEARLRCSPMKGHSHVYWYRQLPEEGLKFMVYLQKENIIDESGMPKERFSAEFPKEGPSILRIQQVVRGDSAAYFCASSPGGADEQYFGPGTRLTVT.

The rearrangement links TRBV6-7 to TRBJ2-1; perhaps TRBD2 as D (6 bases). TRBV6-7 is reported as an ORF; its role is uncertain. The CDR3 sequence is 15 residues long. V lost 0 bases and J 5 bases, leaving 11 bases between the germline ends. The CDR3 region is CASSYSLASHNEQFF. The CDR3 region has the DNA TGTGCCAGCAGTTACTCCCTAGCGAGTCACAATGAGCAGTTCTTC.

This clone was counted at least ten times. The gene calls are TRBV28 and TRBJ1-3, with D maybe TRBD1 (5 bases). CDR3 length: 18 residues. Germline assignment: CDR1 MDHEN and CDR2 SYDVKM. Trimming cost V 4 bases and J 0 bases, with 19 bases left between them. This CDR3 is CASSSIGQGLISGNTIYF. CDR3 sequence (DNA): TGTGCCAGCAGTTCGATCGGGCAGGGACTCATCTCTGGAAACACCATATATTTT.

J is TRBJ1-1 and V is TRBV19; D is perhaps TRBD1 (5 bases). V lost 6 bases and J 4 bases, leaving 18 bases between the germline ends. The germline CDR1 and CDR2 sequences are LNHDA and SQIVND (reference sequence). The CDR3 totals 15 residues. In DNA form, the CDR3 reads TGTGCCAGTAGCTCCTCTAGGACAAGTCGCACTGAAGCTTTCTTT. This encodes CASSSSRTSRTEAFF.

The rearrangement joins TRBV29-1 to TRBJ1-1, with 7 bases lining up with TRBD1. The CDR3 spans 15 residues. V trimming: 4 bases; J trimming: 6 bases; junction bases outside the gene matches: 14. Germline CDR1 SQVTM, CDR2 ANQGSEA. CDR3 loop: CSVGGGTAKRAEAFF. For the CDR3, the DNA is TGCAGCGTTGGAGGGGGGACAGCCAAGAGGGCTGAAGCTTTCTTT.